One sample yielded the 4 T cell receptor beta chains listed below, sequenced in a study of Graves' ophthalmopathy and Graves' hyperthyroidism. TCR beta CDR3 amplification used RNA transcripts. Investigators did first-round RT-PCR with HTBI primers, then second-round multiplex PCR. One entry per CDR3 protein, called by TCRdb with MiXCR from the multiplex PCR reads. The data show roughly 500,000 distinct CDR3 sequences, around 15% seen once. The specimen sequenced was blood. These receptors all stem from a woman in her 30s with Graves' ophthalmopathy.

This clonotype was observed a few times. The chain has TRBV5-1 and TRBJ2-7; D unresolved. This CDR3 is built from 13 residues. From germline, CDR1 is SGHRS and CDR2 YFSETQ. Trimming cost V 1 base and J 4 bases, with 9 bases left between them. The CDR3 DNA reads TGCGCCAGCAGCTTGTTATCAACGTACGAGCAGTACTTC. Translation: CASSLLSTYEQYF.

In its sample, this clonotype was seen a few times. This chain uses TRBV12-3 or TRBV12-4 with TRBJ1-3; D remains ambiguous. V was shortened by 5 bases and J by 6 bases, with 5 bases between the two germline ends. The CDR3 runs to 11 residues. CDR3 region: CASSAINTIYF. For the CDR3, the DNA is TGTGCCAGCAGTGCGATAAACACCATATATTTT.

This clonotype was detected a few times. J is TRBJ2-5 and V is TRBV30, with D maybe TRBD1 (6 bases). The V gene lost 2 bases and the J gene lost 1 base, with 11 bases spanning the gap. Germline CDR1 and CDR2: GTSNPN and SVGIG (reference sequence). The CDR3 runs to 14 residues. The CDR3 loop reads CAWSHMDSQETQYF. The CDR3 bases are TGTGCCTGGAGTCACATGGACAGCCAAGAGACCCAGTACTTC.

This clonotype has at least ten counts. The chain combines TRBV2 with TRBJ1-6; a weak D match, TRBD1 (5 bases). The CDR3 has 15 residues. Germline V CDR1 and CDR2: SNHLY, FYNNEI. V was shortened by 3 bases and J by 4 bases, with 10 bases between the two germline ends. DNA of the CDR3: TGTGCCAGCAGTGAGGGGCCTGATTATAATTCACCCCTCCACTTT. This encodes CASSEGPDYNSPLHF.